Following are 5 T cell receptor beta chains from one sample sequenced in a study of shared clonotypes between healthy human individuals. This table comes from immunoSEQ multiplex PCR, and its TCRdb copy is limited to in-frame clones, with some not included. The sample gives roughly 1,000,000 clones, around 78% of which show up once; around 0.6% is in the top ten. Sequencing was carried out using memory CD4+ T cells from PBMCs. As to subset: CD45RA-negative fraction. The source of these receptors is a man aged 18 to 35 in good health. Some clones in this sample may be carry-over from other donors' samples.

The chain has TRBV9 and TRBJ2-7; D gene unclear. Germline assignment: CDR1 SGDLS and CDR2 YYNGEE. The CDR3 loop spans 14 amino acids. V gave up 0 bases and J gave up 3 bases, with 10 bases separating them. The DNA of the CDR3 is TGTGCCAGCAGCGTAGGTCGACACAACTACGAGCAGTACTTC. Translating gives CASSVGRHNYEQYF.

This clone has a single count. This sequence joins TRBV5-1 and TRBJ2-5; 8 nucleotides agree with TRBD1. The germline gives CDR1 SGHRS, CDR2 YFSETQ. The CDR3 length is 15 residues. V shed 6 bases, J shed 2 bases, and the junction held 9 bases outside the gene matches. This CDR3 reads CASTLSGQGQETQYF. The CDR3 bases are TGCGCCAGCACCTTATCCGGACAGGGTCAAGAGACCCAGTACTTC. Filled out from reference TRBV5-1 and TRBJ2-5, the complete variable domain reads KAGVTQTPRYLIKTRGQQVTLSCSPISGHRSVSWYQQTPGQGLQFLFEYFSETQRNKGNFPGRFSGRQFSNSRSEMNVSTLELGDSALYLCASTLSGQGQETQYFGPGTRLLVL.

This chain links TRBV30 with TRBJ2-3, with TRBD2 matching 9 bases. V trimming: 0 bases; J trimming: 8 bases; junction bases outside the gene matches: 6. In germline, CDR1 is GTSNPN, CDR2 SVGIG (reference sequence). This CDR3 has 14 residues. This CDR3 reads CAWSVASGISTQYF. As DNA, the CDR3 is TGTGCCTGGAGTGTTGCTAGCGGGATTAGTACGCAGTATTTT.

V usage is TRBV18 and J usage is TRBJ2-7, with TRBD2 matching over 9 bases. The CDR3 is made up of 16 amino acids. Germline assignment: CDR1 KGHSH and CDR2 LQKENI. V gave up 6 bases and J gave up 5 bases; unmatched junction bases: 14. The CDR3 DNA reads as TGTGCCAGCTCCCCCACACTAGCGGGCTTAGCAGACGAGCAGTACTTC. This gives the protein CASSPTLAGLADEQYF.

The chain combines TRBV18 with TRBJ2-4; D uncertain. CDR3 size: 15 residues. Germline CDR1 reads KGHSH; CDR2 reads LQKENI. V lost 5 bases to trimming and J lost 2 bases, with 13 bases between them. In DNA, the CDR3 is TGTGCCAGCTCAAGAGAGAGGCGGACCAAAAACATTCAGTACTTC. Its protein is CASSRERRTKNIQYF.